This T cell receptor (beta chain) was sequenced in a study of control samples from healthy donors and cancer patients. The germline CDR1 and CDR2 sequences are WSHSY and SAAADI. The CDR3 totals 15 residues. V gave up 3 bases and J gave up 2 bases, with 11 bases separating them. Repertoires were generated with immunoSEQ multiplex PCR, while TCRdb's copy carries only in-frame clones and drops some. Of roughly 80,000 clones detected, about nine tenths appear once; the ten largest clones hold 5.5%. The chain combines TRBV10-2 with TRBJ1-3, with a weak D call TRBD1 (5 bases). The specimen sequenced was blood. This clonotype originated in a man between 45 and 60 years old in good health. CDR3 sequence: CASSDGGKTGNTIYF. The CDR3 nucleotides are TGCGCCAGCAGTGATGGGGGAAAGACTGGAAACACCATATATTTT.